The next 6 T cell receptor beta chains were all read from a single sample in a study of blood T cells in healthy people across ages. It was with a sample-barcoded 5' primer and a J-beta primer mix that a second PCR of roughly 7 to 12 cycles was run. TCRdb passed the 5' RACE reads through MiXCR, listing each CDR3 protein once. The data hold more than 750,000 distinct CDR3 sequences, with just under 30% observed a single time. These data are also associated with another study on T cells of mothers and their children.

The source material was blood. These receptors came from a woman aged 40 to 50 in good health.

This clonotype was seen a handful of times. V gene TRBV18 combines with J gene TRBJ2-1; 10 nucleotides line up with TRBD1. Germline V gene data show CDR1 as KGHSH and CDR2 as LQKENI. The CDR3 has 13 residues. Trimming removed 4 bases from V and 8 bases from J; junction bases left unmatched: 2. In nucleotides, the CDR3 is TGTGCCAGCTCACGAGGGACAGGGGATGAGCAGTTCTTC. It yields the protein CASSRGTGDEQFF.

Note on this clonotype: It may be a read error: a sequence one base away is much more abundant. The chain uses TRBV2 and TRBJ1-5; the D gene is possibly TRBD1 (5 bases). CDR1 is SNHLY and CDR2 is FYNNEI in the germline V gene. There are 14 residues in the CDR3. V was trimmed by 6 bases and J by 6 bases, leaving 15 bases between them. The CDR3 DNA sequence: TGTGCCAGCAGGCCAGACGGGGACCCTCAGCCCCAGCATTTT. This sequence encodes CASRPDGDPQPQHF.

This chain links TRBV18 with TRBJ2-1; D perhaps matches TRBD1 (6 bases). With 5 bases removed from V and 9 bases from J, the gap between germline ends came to 17 bases. This CDR3 contains 14 residues. CDR1 is KGHSH and CDR2 is LQKENI in the germline V gene. The CDR3 bases are TGTGCCAGCTCAGCACGGGATCTGGGGGCTGAGCAGTTCTTC. Its protein is CASSARDLGAEQFF.

This clonotype showed up just a few times. CDR3 bases: TGTGCCAGCAGACCCCGACAGAACACTGAAGCTTTCTTT. Protein: CASRPRQNTEAFF. This chain connects TRBV6-5 to TRBJ1-1; D remains unclear. Trimming shortened V by 6 bases and J by 1 base, and 9 bases separated the two germline ends. CDR1 and CDR2 (germline): MNHEY, SVGAGI. This CDR3 has 13 residues.

This clonotype was seen more than once but under ten times. The J gene is TRBJ1-4, the V gene TRBV12-3 or TRBV12-4; TRBD1 might be the D (5 bases). This CDR3 is 16 amino acids long. V was cut by 5 bases and J by 8 bases, with 21 bases left in between. In DNA form, the CDR3 reads TGTGCCAGCAGTAGCCGGGACGGATCGGTTTCGGAAAAACTGTTTTTT. It yields the protein CASSSRDGSVSEKLFF.

The rearrangement uses TRBV20-1 and TRBJ2-1; tentatively, D is TRBD2 (5 bases). The V and J ends lost 0 bases and 8 bases respectively, with 14 bases between them. Germline assignment: CDR1 DFQATT and CDR2 SNEGSKA (reference sequence). This CDR3 contains 14 residues. The CDR3 bases are TGCAGTGCTAGAGATGATGGAGTGAGGGATGAGCAGTTCTTC. Protein product: CSARDDGVRDEQFF.